This T cell receptor (beta chain) was recovered during a study of lymphopenia after photon versus proton radiotherapy. Profiled with immunoSEQ multiplex PCR; TCRdb holds only in-frame clones, not every one. The sample gives fewer than 30,000 clones, about 91% of which show up once; roughly 19% is in the top ten. Details on this clone: Its antigen is not known.

Between the trimmed V and J ends, which lost 3 bases and 8 bases, there was a span of 13 bases. Germline CDR1 SGHAT, CDR2 FQNNGV. There are 13 residues in the CDR3. Study conclusions and caveats: Authors raise, but do not show, better survival with proton therapy. Oligoclonal CD8+ Temra expansion after nadir drove photon patients' diversity drop. Under photons, naive T cells and diversity fell while effector/memory populations rose. Larger post-nadir TCR diversity loss correlated inversely with survival in deceased patients.

The sample was peripheral blood, taken from a patient treated with photon-based radiotherapy. The TCR sequence derives from a man aged 45-65 years with gastric cancer. The chain combines TRBV11-2 with TRBJ1-1; D may be TRBD1 (6 bases). The CDR3: CASSLDAGTEAFF. The CDR3 nucleotides are TGTGCCAGCAGCTTGGACGCTGGGACAGAAGCTTTCTTT.